Below are 30 T cell receptor beta chains sequenced from a single sample in a study of T cell repertoires in cytomegalovirus infection. A single record per CDR3 protein comes from TCRdb applying MiXCR to the reads. Among around 450,000 distinct CDR3 sequences listed, around 10% were seen once. The specimen was PBMCs. Receptors were obtained from a human donor in good health (CMV status not recorded). Some clones in this sample may be carry-over from other donors' samples.

This clonotype was observed at least ten times. The J gene is TRBJ2-4, the V gene TRBV7-9; D gene uncertain. CDR3 length: 16 residues. Germline loops: CDR1 SEHNR, CDR2 FQNEAQ (reference sequence). Trimming left V 5 bases short and J 9 bases short, with 23 bases between. The CDR3 DNA follows: TGTGCCAGCAGCCCCACGAAACGGGCGGAATGTTGCATTCAGTACTTC. It yields the protein CASSPTKRAECCIQYF.

Details on this clonotype: This sequence may be a read error, since a much larger clone differs from it by one base. Likely a read error: the CDR3 ends without its conserved phenylalanine or tryptophan. The chain uses TRBV6-2 or TRBV6-3 and TRBJ2-7; TRBD1 matches at 7 bases. The CDR3 sequence is 15 residues long. The trim removed 6 bases at V and 1 base at J, leaving 9 bases unmatched. CDR1 and CDR2 (germline): MNHEY, SVGEGT. The CDR3 coding sequence is TGTGCCAGCAGATATCCGGGACAGATGTCCTACGAGCAGTACCTC. Amino acids: CASRYPGQMSYEQYL.

As to this clonotype: With a much larger clone just one base away, this may be a read error. The chain is built from TRBV10-3 and TRBJ2-3; unclear D gene. Germline assignment: CDR1 ENHRY and CDR2 SYGVKD. This CDR3 spans 14 amino acids. Deletions cut 4 bases from V and 5 bases from J, with 13 bases between. CDR3 DNA sequence: TGTGCCATCAGTGTGGGCCAGGTGGGAGATACGCAGTATTTT. Translation gives CAISVGQVGDTQYF.

Ten or more counts support this clonotype. This chain connects TRBV4-1 to TRBJ2-2, with D possibly matching TRBD2 (5 bases). The V end lost 3 bases, the J end lost 7 bases, and 18 bases lay between the germline ends. Germline loops: CDR1 MGHRA, CDR2 YSYEKL. The CDR3 has 16 residues. The CDR3 region has the DNA TGCGCCAGCAGCCACCTGGGATTGGGAGTGGGCGGGGAGCTGTTTTTT. Protein sequence: CASSHLGLGVGGELFF.

This clonotype was counted ten times or more. The DNA of the CDR3 is TGTGCCAGCATCTCCCGCGGGAACACTGAAGCTTTCTTT. Protein: CASISRGNTEAFF. The chain couples TRBV11-2 to TRBJ1-1; the D is unclear. Germline lookup yields CDR1 SGHAT and CDR2 FQNNGV. The CDR3 consists of 13 residues. Trimming left V 7 bases short and J 1 base short, with 10 bases between.

The chain links TRBV7-9 to TRBJ1-3, with D unresolved. Germline V lookup: CDR1 SEHNR, CDR2 FQNEAQ (reference sequence). The V and J ends lost 1 base and 0 bases respectively, with 7 bases between them. CDR3 length: 15 residues. Here the CDR3 reads CASSLEVTSGNTIYF. The CDR3 DNA reads TGTGCCAGCAGCTTAGAGGTAACCTCTGGAAACACCATATATTTT.

The V gene is TRBV6-5, the J gene TRBJ2-2; the D gene is possibly TRBD2 (7 bases). With 5 bases removed from V and 3 bases from J, the gap between germline ends came to 19 bases. Germline lookup yields CDR1 MNHEY and CDR2 SVGAGI. This CDR3 is built from 17 residues. The CDR3 DNA reads TGTGCCAGCAGTAGTACTATTCGGGGGGCGTACACCGGGGAGCTGTTTTTT. Its translation is CASSSTIRGAYTGELFF.

V gene TRBV19 combines with J gene TRBJ1-2; D may be TRBD1 (5 bases). This CDR3 has 13 amino acids. The ends were cut back, 4 bases at V and 7 bases at J, with 13 bases in the middle. The germline gives CDR1 LNHDA, CDR2 SQIVND (reference sequence). The CDR3 is CASSTSWDRGYTF. For the CDR3, the DNA is TGTGCCAGTAGTACCTCCTGGGACCGTGGCTACACCTTC.

The rearrangement joins TRBV6-2 or TRBV6-3 to TRBJ2-1, with TRBD2 identical over 8 bases. V dropped 4 bases and J dropped 5; count of bases not matched to a gene: 10. The length of the CDR3 is 16 residues. Germline V gene sequence: CDR1 MNHEY, CDR2 SVGEGT. The CDR3, as DNA: TGTGCCAGCAGTTCCCATACTAGCGGACGAAACAATGAGCAGTTCTTC. Amino acids: CASSSHTSGRNNEQFF.

The CDR3 reads CASSSYRYLDTEAFF. The CDR3 nucleotides read TGTGCCAGCAGCTCCTACAGGTACTTGGACACTGAAGCTTTCTTT. V is TRBV13 and J is TRBJ1-1, with a weak D call TRBD1 (5 bases). CDR3 length: 15 residues. Germline-derived CDR1 and CDR2 are PRHDT and FYEKMQ (reference sequence). V was clipped by 4 bases and J by 3 bases, with 15 bases between them.

This clonotype has ten or more counts. The chain uses TRBV12-5 and TRBJ2-5; 8 positions agree with TRBD1. The CDR3 covers 15 residues. CDR1 is LGHNT and CDR2 is FRNRAP in the germline V gene. V lost 6 bases and J lost 1; bases outside the gene matches: 7. The DNA for the CDR3 is TGTGCTAGTGGAAGTGGACAGGGTCCCCAAGAGACCCAGTACTTC. Residues: CASGSGQGPQETQYF.

There are a few counts of this clonotype. This chain connects TRBV5-1 to TRBJ2-7; 11 bases align to TRBD1. CDR1 SGHRS and CDR2 YFSETQ come from the germline V gene. The CDR3 length is 14 residues. With 6 bases clipped from V and 2 bases from J, the junction kept 4 bases outside the gene matches. The CDR3 nucleotides are TGCGCCAGCACCGGGACAGGGGGTACCTACGAGCAGTACTTC. Encoded protein: CASTGTGGTYEQYF.

The chain has TRBV5-1 and TRBJ2-3, with D unresolved. CDR1 SGHRS and CDR2 YFSETQ come from the germline V gene. The V end was cut by 0 bases, the J end by 0 bases, with 8 bases between. The CDR3 covers 15 residues. The chain's CDR3 is CASSLEVSSTDTQYF. CDR3 in DNA: TGCGCCAGCAGCTTGGAGGTCTCTAGCACAGATACGCAGTATTTT.

This clonotype has a count of ten or more. The chain employs TRBV11-3 and TRBJ1-2; unclear D gene. Germline V CDR1 and CDR2: SGHNT, YENEEA. Trimming pared 1 base from V and 6 bases from J, leaving 9 bases between. The CDR3 length is 13 residues. For the CDR3, the DNA is TGTGCCAGCAGCTTAGGACCCAGTCATGGCTACACCTTC. Its translation: CASSLGPSHGYTF.

This sequence joins TRBV5-6 and TRBJ2-6; D is perhaps TRBD2 (6 bases). CDR1 SGHDT and CDR2 YYEEEE come from the germline V gene. The CDR3 spans 17 residues. The germline V and J ends were trimmed by 2 bases and 0 bases, with 12 bases remaining between them. CDR3 nucleotides: TGTGCCAGCAGCTTAGGGACTTTCCGCTCTGGGGCCAACGTCCTGACTTTC. It translates to CASSLGTFRSGANVLTF.

This clonotype was counted many times. The rearrangement links TRBV27 to TRBJ2-2; D gene ambiguous. From germline, CDR1 is MNHEY and CDR2 SMNVEV (reference sequence). The CDR3 spans 13 residues. V lost 8 bases and J lost 1, with 8 bases in between. CDR3 coding DNA: TGTGCCAGCGGAAGCGTGAACACCGGGGAGCTGTTTTTT. Translated, it gives CASGSVNTGELFF.

In this sample, this clonotype turned up many times. The chain joins TRBV7-2 to TRBJ2-7; TRBD2 might be the D (6 bases). Trimming pared 1 base from V and 0 bases from J, leaving 13 bases between. The germline V gene has CDR1 SGHTA and CDR2 FQGNSA. This CDR3 has 16 amino acids. The CDR3 reads CASSLVGGGNSYEQYF. CDR3 DNA sequence: TGTGCCAGCAGCTTAGTGGGCGGCGGGAACTCCTACGAGCAGTACTTC.

This clonotype was seen many times. This chain links TRBV20-1 with TRBJ1-6; no clear D gene. V dropped 6 bases and J dropped 13 bases, with 19 bases sitting between them. The CDR3 consists of 13 residues. Germline V lookup: CDR1 DFQATT, CDR2 SNEGSKA (reference sequence). CDR3 nucleotides: TGCAGTGCAAGACCGGAGGCGGGGTCGCCCCTCCACTTT. It codes for CSARPEAGSPLHF.

The J gene is TRBJ2-5, the V gene TRBV14, with 10 bases identical to TRBD1. This CDR3 region has 15 residues. The V and J ends lost 4 bases and 3 bases, in that order; junction bases with no gene match: 5. CDR1 SGHDN and CDR2 FVKESK come from the germline V gene. The CDR3 protein is CASSRRTGGEETQYF. The CDR3, as DNA: TGTGCCAGCAGCCGCCGGACAGGGGGGGAAGAGACCCAGTACTTC.

The CDR3 region is CSASSPSGSDEQFF. CDR3 in DNA: TGCAGTGCTAGTAGCCCTAGCGGGAGCGATGAGCAGTTCTTC. The chain employs TRBV20-1 and TRBJ2-1, with 10 bases identical to TRBD2. V dropped 3 bases and J dropped 8; count of bases not matched to a gene: 7. Per the germline V gene, CDR1 is DFQATT and CDR2 is SNEGSKA (reference sequence). The CDR3 contains 14 residues.

This clonotype was seen ten or more times. CDR3 sequence: CASSFDSAEQYF. CDR3 bases: TGTGCCAGCAGCTTTGACAGTGCCGAGCAGTACTTC. J is TRBJ2-7 and V is TRBV7-9; maybe TRBD1 (5 bases). Between the trimmed V and J ends, which lost 3 bases and 6 bases, there was a span of 9 bases. The germline gives CDR1 SEHNR, CDR2 FQNEAQ (reference sequence). The CDR3 has 12 amino acids.

This clonotype was observed many times. In DNA, the CDR3 is TGTGCCAGCAAAAGGCTAGCGGGAGATCTCTTTAGCTCCTACAATGAGCAGTTCTTC. It specifies CASKRLAGDLFSSYNEQFF. V is TRBV14 and J is TRBJ2-1; 10 bases align to TRBD2. Per germline, CDR1 SGHDN and CDR2 FVKESK. V trimming: 7 bases; J trimming: 0 bases; junction bases outside the gene matches: 15. The CDR3 is made up of 19 amino acids.

The chain couples TRBV6-6 to TRBJ1-6; no reliable D call. CDR1 and CDR2 from the germline V gene are MNHNY and SVGAGI (reference sequence). V lost 8 bases and J lost 11, with 10 bases in between. The CDR3 covers 11 residues. The CDR3 DNA sequence: TGTGCCAGCGCAGGAATCCCACCCCTCCACTTT. Protein product: CASAGIPPLHF.

This clonotype was picked up a small number of times. V is TRBV29-1 and J is TRBJ2-7; D may match TRBD1 or TRBD2 (5 bases each). This CDR3 contains 14 residues. Trimming left V 3 bases short and J 3 bases short, with 15 bases between. The germline CDR1 and CDR2 sequences are SQVTM and ANQGSEA. The CDR3 protein is CSVESPGTVYEQYF. CDR3 sequence (DNA): TGCAGCGTTGAGTCGCCAGGGACGGTCTACGAGCAGTACTTC.

This clonotype was recorded many times. This chain joins TRBV18 and TRBJ1-1, with TRBD1 identical over 8 bases. Germline V lookup: CDR1 KGHSH, CDR2 LQKENI. J was trimmed by 4 bases and V by 6 bases; bases with no gene match: 7. The length of the CDR3 is 14 residues. DNA for the CDR3: TGTGCCAGCTCTCCAGGGGGCGTTGCCACTGAAGCTTTCTTT. It specifies CASSPGGVATEAFF.

The chain has TRBV19 and TRBJ2-2; no definite D call. The V end was cut by 3 bases, the J end by 5 bases, with 13 bases between. CDR3 length: 15 amino acids. Per the germline V gene, CDR1 is LNHDA and CDR2 is SQIVND (reference sequence). DNA for the CDR3: TGTGCCAGTAGTATCGGTCTTCTGGGGACCGGGGAGCTGTTTTTT. Translating gives CASSIGLLGTGELFF.

This clonotype occurred many times. The CDR3 reads CSAVNLATSTDTQYF. In DNA, the CDR3 is TGCAGTGCTGTTAATCTAGCGACTAGCACAGATACGCAGTATTTT. The chain uses TRBV20-1 and TRBJ2-3, with D perhaps matching TRBD2 (6 bases). Trimming cost V 5 bases and J 0 bases, with 15 bases left between them. The CDR3 spans 15 residues. Germline CDR1 is DFQATT and CDR2 is SNEGSKA (reference sequence).

The V and J genes are TRBV11-3 and TRBJ2-1, with D hard to call. The germline V and J ends were trimmed by 3 bases and 5 bases, with 14 bases remaining between them. CDR1 SGHNT and CDR2 YENEEA come from the germline V gene. The CDR3 spans 15 residues. Here the CDR3 DNA reads TGTGCCAGCAGCTTCGGCGGTCGGGTTAACAATGAGCAGTTCTTC. Protein: CASSFGGRVNNEQFF.

At least ten counts were recorded for this clonotype. The chain couples TRBV7-2 to TRBJ2-7; 7 nucleotides align to TRBD1. The CDR3 length is 15 residues. V gave up 5 bases and J gave up 0 bases; unmatched junction bases: 7. Per germline, CDR1 SGHTA and CDR2 FQGNSA. The CDR3 DNA is TGTGCCAGCAGCAAGGGGGCAGAAAGCTCCTACGAGCAGTACTTC. This translates into CASSKGAESSYEQYF.

Ten or more counts support this clonotype. The V call is TRBV5-4, the J call TRBJ2-1, with 10 bases aligning to TRBD2. The CDR3 consists of 16 residues. Trimming took 4 bases from V and 5 from J; bases not matched to a gene: 9. The germline gives CDR1 SGHNT, CDR2 YYREEE (reference sequence). CDR3 DNA: TGTGCCAGCAGCCTACCCGAGGGACTAGCGAACAATGAGCAGTTCTTC. The encoded protein is CASSLPEGLANNEQFF.